This TCR beta chain was sequenced for a study of blood T cell repertoires in COVID-19. Study-level background: Sample material is recorded as cDNA or gDNA derived from T cells, B-cell-depleted T cells, or PBMCs.

This clone has a handful of counts. Germline CDR1 SGHDT, CDR2 YYEEEE. V was clipped by 4 bases and J by 4 bases; unmatched bases: 6. The length of the CDR3 is 14 residues. In the study's own analysis: Estimation of nucleated cell counts relied on the amplification of reference gene primers. Produced via immunoSEQ multiplex PCR; TCRdb's table is partial and in-frame only. V, J and clone size derive from that table, while D and trimming were established from the DNA sequence. The data hold over 300,000 clones, with 65% to 90% observed a single time. This sequence joins TRBV5-6 and TRBJ2-3, with TRBD2 matching over 7 bases. The sequenced material came from peripheral blood. The source of this sequence is a human donor in a cohort sampled during active COVID-19. The CDR3, as DNA: TGTGCCAGCAGCCAGGGACTATCGCCAGATACGCAGTATTTT. Its protein product is CASSQGLSPDTQYF.